These T cell receptor beta chains were read from a single sample in a study of CD8 T cells in ankylosing spondylitis. TCRdb redid the calling of the 5' RACE reads with MiXCR, one entry per CDR3 protein. The sample includes about 6,000 distinct CDR3 sequences, about 2.1% of them seen just once. Material for sequencing was blood, either unsorted or a sorted T cell fraction (not recorded which). The receptors shown here come from a male donor with ankylosing spondylitis or in good health (not recorded which). Both conserved end residues are part of each CDR3. A D gene is named only where the DNA matches it firmly. Not all rows give a size; the values are once, few, many and, for expanded clones, a class.

D gene,clone size,J gene,V gene,CDR3 DNA,CDR3 protein
TRBD2,many,TRBJ2-1,TRBV9,TGTGCCAGCAGCGTAAAATCGGGACTAGCGGGGTACAATGAGCAGTTCTTC,CASSVKSGLAGYNEQFF
TRBD2,many,TRBJ2-3,TRBV9,TGTGCCAGCAGCGGGGGAGAACAGGGGACTAGCGCAGATACGCAGTATTTT,CASSGGEQGTSADTQYF
-,many,TRBJ2-2,TRBV9,TGTGCCAGCAGCGTAACATCGCCCGGGGAGCTGTTTTTT,CASSVTSPGELFF
-,many,TRBJ1-1,TRBV9,TGTGCCAGCAGCCTTACTACAGGCCGATCATCACACGGGGGCACTGAAGCTTTCTTT,CASSLTTGRSSHGGTEAFF
-,-,TRBJ2-7,TRBV9,TGTGCCAGCAGCGTAGTAGGGGGCTACGAGCAGTACTTC,CASSVVGGYEQYF
TRBD1,many,TRBJ2-1,TRBV9,TGTGCCAGCAGCGATCCGGGACAGGGGTACAATGAGCAGTTCTTC,CASSDPGQGYNEQFF
-,many,TRBJ2-7,TRBV9,TGTGCCAGCAGCGTAGACCCTTCCTACGAGCAGTACTTC,CASSVDPSYEQYF
-,many,TRBJ2-2,TRBV9,TGTGCCAGCAGCTCTCCAAGTCGAGTTGGCACCGGGGAGCTGTTTTTT,CASSSPSRVGTGELFF
-,many,TRBJ2-7,TRBV9,TGTGCCAGCAGCGTAGAGGGGAGCGGGCCAACCTACGAGCAGTACTTC,CASSVEGSGPTYEQYF
-,many,TRBJ2-1,TRBV9,TGTGCCAGCAGCGTAGCAGCCGATGAGCAGTTCTTC,CASSVAADEQFF
-,many,TRBJ1-2,TRBV9,TGTGCCAGCACGGACGGAGGGCTTAACGGCTACACCTTC,CASTDGGLNGYTF
-,many,TRBJ2-7,TRBV9,TGTGCCAGCAGCGTAGCGGATCCTCTAACCGTCCCGCACGAGCAGTACTTC,CASSVADPLTVPHEQYF
-,many,TRBJ2-7,TRBV9,TGTGCCAGCAGCGCATCAGGGAAACGCGAGCAGTACTTC,CASSASGKREQYF
-,many,TRBJ2-3,TRBV9,TGTGCCAGCGGGGGGCCTGGCACAGATACGCAGTATTTT,CASGGPGTDTQYF
-,medium-sized,TRBJ2-1,TRBV9,TGTGCCAGCAGTGACGTGTTGAGCGGAAGCTCCTACAATGAGCAGTTCTTC,CASSDVLSGSSYNEQFF
-,many,TRBJ2-2,TRBV9,TGTGCCAGCAGCGCCCTTCGGGACACCGGGGAGCTGTTTTTT,CASSALRDTGELFF
-,medium-sized,TRBJ2-1,TRBV9,TGTGCCAGCAGCGCCTCTAACAATGAGCAGTTCTTC,CASSASNNEQFF
-,many,TRBJ2-7,TRBV9,TGTGCCAGCAGCGAGGGGGGTGGTTCGGAGCAGTACTTC,CASSEGGGSEQYF
-,many,TRBJ2-3,TRBV9,TGTGCCAGCAGCGTAGGGGTAGGGTCCACGGATACGCAGTATTTT,CASSVGVGSTDTQYF
-,many,TRBJ1-1,TRBV9,TGTGCCAGCAGCCCTCGGACACTGAACACTGAAGCTTTCTTT,CASSPRTLNTEAFF
TRBD2,many,TRBJ2-7,TRBV9,TGTGCCAGCAGCCCCGGCGGGAGAGGGGCCTACGAGCAGTACTTC,CASSPGGRGAYEQYF
TRBD2,medium-sized,TRBJ2-1,TRBV9,TGTGCCAGCAGCTCGGGACTAGCGGCCAGCTCCTACAATGAGCAGTTCTTC,CASSSGLAASSYNEQFF
-,many,TRBJ2-1,TRBV9,TGTGCCAGCAGCGTAGGTACCGGGACTTACCGATACAATGAGCAGTTCTTC,CASSVGTGTYRYNEQFF
-,many,TRBJ2-2,TRBV9,TGTGCCAGCAGCGTAGAAGGGTCGAACACCGGGGAGCTGTTTTTT,CASSVEGSNTGELFF
TRBD2,many,TRBJ2-1,TRBV9,TGTGCCAGCAGCCCAAGACTAGCGGGAATGAATGAGCAGTTCTTC,CASSPRLAGMNEQFF
-,many,TRBJ2-2,TRBV9,TGTGCCAGCAGCACTCCGGGACCCGATGGGGCCGGGGAGCTGTTTTTT,CASSTPGPDGAGELFF
TRBD2,many,TRBJ2-3,TRBV9,TGTGCCAGCAACCCAGGGACTAGCGCCACAGATACGCAGTATTTT,CASNPGTSATDTQYF
TRBD2,many,TRBJ2-7,TRBV9,TGTGCCAGCAGCCCCGGGACTACCTACGAGCAGTACTTC,CASSPGTTYEQYF
-,many,TRBJ1-1,TRBV9,TGTGCCAGCAGCGTAGAACAGGACTGGGGGAAAGCTTTCTTT,CASSVEQDWGKAFF
-,many,TRBJ2-5,TRBV9,TGTGCCAGCAGCGTAGGATCAGCTAAGCAAGAGACCCAGTACTTC,CASSVGSAKQETQYF
-,many,TRBJ2-7,TRBV9,TGTGCCAGCAGCGTAGGGCGGGGCGGGACGAGCTCCTACGAGCAGTACTTC,CASSVGRGGTSSYEQYF
TRBD2,many,TRBJ2-7,TRBV9,TGTGCCAGCAGCCCTAGACTAGCTATACACGAGCAGTACTTC,CASSPRLAIHEQYF
-,medium-sized,TRBJ1-1,TRBV9,TGTGCCAGCAGCGTCGGGGGAAAAACTGAAGCTTTCTTT,CASSVGGKTEAFF
TRBD2,medium-sized,TRBJ2-1,TRBV9,TGTGCCAGCAGCCCCGGGGGGGGCATCTATGAGCAGTTCTTC,CASSPGGGIYEQFF
-,many,TRBJ2-3,TRBV9,TGTGCCAGCAGCGTAGCTAAGACTAGTCTCACAGATACGCAGTATTTT,CASSVAKTSLTDTQYF
-,medium-sized,TRBJ2-1,TRBV9,TGTGCCAGCAGCATCCACCGGGCGGGAAACTACAATGAGCAGTTCTTC,CASSIHRAGNYNEQFF
-,many,TRBJ1-1,TRBV9,TGTGCCAGCAGCACCTGGAACACTGAAGCTTTCTTT,CASSTWNTEAFF
-,many,TRBJ2-7,TRBV9,TGTGCCAGCGCCGGGACAAACTCCTACGAGCAGTACTTC,CASAGTNSYEQYF
TRBD2,many,TRBJ2-1,TRBV9,TGTGCCAGCAGCGTAGCGGGAGGGGGATACAATGAGCAGTTCTTC,CASSVAGGGYNEQFF
TRBD2,medium-sized,TRBJ2-1,TRBV9,TGTGCCAGCAGCGTAGGTTGGGGGCTAGCGGGAGAGGATGAGCAGTTCTTC,CASSVGWGLAGEDEQFF
-,many,TRBJ2-2,TRBV9,TGTGCCAGCAGCGTAGCCTGGGGGGAGGCGAACACCGGGGAGCTGTTTTTT,CASSVAWGEANTGELFF